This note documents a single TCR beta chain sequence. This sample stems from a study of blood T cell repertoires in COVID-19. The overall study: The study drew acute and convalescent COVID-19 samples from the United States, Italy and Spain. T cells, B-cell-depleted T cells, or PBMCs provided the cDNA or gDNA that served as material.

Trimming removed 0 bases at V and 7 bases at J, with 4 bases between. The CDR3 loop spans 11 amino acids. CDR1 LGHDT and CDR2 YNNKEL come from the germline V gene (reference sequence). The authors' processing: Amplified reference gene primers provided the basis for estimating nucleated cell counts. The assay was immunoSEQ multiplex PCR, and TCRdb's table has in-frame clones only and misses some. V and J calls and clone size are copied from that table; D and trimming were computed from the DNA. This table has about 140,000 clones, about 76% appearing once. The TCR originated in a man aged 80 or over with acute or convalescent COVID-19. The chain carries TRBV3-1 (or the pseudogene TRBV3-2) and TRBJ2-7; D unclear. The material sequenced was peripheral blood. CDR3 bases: TGTGCCAGCAGCCAAGACGCGGAGCAGTACTTC. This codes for CASSQDAEQYF.